Shown below are 25 T cell receptor beta chains from a single sample sequenced in a study of T cell repertoires in cytomegalovirus infection (dated by TCRdb to the late 2010s). Data came from an Illumina HiSeq 1500. The raw public data were reprocessed by TCRdb itself: fastp quality trimming at Q25, MiXCR clonotype calling, in-frame beta chains only. CDR3 protein sequences are deduplicated, and each keeps its most common genes and DNA. This sample has around 280,000 distinct CDR3 sequences in its table, and approximately 10% of those were observed once. Of the sample, about 2.3% is held by the ten largest clones. The specimen sequenced was PBMCs. These receptors were collected from a human donor in good health (CMV status not recorded). Some clones in this sample may be carry-over from other donors' samples.

This clonotype was seen at least ten times. The chain couples TRBV5-6 to TRBJ2-1; D perhaps matches TRBD2 (5 bases). V was cut by 3 bases and J by 9 bases, with 10 bases left in between. CDR3 length: 12 residues. CDR1 and CDR2 (germline): SGHDT, YYEEEE. For the CDR3, the DNA is TGTGCCAGCAGCTACCTAGCCGGTGAGCAGTTCTTC. Its translation: CASSYLAGEQFF. The whole variable domain, remainder taken from reference TRBV5-6 and TRBJ2-1, is DAGVTQSPTHLIKTRGQQVTLRCSPKSGHDTVSWYQQALGQGPQFIFQYYEEEERQRGNFPDRFSGHQFPNYSSELNVNALLLGDSALYLCASSYLAGEQFFGPGTRLTVL.

Many counts were recorded for this clonotype. The chain links TRBV7-2 to TRBJ2-5; 7 bases map to TRBD1. CDR1 is SGHTA and CDR2 is FQGNSA in the germline V gene. J gave up 7 bases and V 1 base, and 9 bases lay outside the gene matches. CDR3 size: 15 residues. The CDR3 loop is CASSLVLQGQWTQYF. In DNA, the CDR3 is TGTGCCAGCAGCTTAGTACTACAGGGACAGTGGACCCAGTACTTC.

This clonotype was observed at least ten times. The V and J genes are TRBV20-1 and TRBJ1-4; D perhaps matches TRBD1 (5 bases). The germline V and J ends were trimmed by 2 bases and 1 base, with 11 bases remaining between them. Per the germline V gene, CDR1 is DFQATT and CDR2 is SNEGSKA (reference sequence). The CDR3 contains 15 residues. As DNA, the CDR3 is TGCAGTGCTAGAAGGCAGGGAATAACTAATGAAAAACTGTTTTTT. Translating it yields CSARRQGITNEKLFF.

This clonotype came up many times. The chain is built from TRBV12-3 or TRBV12-4 and TRBJ2-1, with TRBD1 identical over 10 bases. There are 16 residues in the CDR3. Trimming took 6 bases from V and 4 from J; bases not matched to a gene: 9. CDR3 region: CASSPGAGQGYNEQFF. The CDR3 DNA reads TGTGCCAGCAGCCCTGGGGCGGGACAGGGGTACAATGAGCAGTTCTTC.

There are a few counts of this clonotype. V gene TRBV20-1 combines with J gene TRBJ1-2; TRBD1 aligns across 7 bases. CDR1 and CDR2 from the germline V gene are DFQATT and SNEGSKA (reference sequence). The CDR3 runs 11 residues. Here the CDR3 DNA reads TGCAGCGGGGCAGGGGGGTTTGGCTACACCTTC. Translated, it gives CSGAGGFGYTF.

This clonotype came up a few times. CDR3 coding DNA: TGTGCCAGCAGCTTCGACAGGATAACCACCGGGGAGCTGTTTTTT. Translation gives CASSFDRITTGELFF. The chain recombines TRBV5-4 with TRBJ2-2; D may be TRBD1 (6 bases). CDR1 SGHNT and CDR2 YYREEE come from the germline V gene (reference sequence). Trimming stripped 2 bases from V and 4 bases from J, with 12 bases between. The CDR3 covers 15 residues.

This clonotype was recorded many times. At one of its ends the junction is not consistent with the germline gene, which may arise from a read error. V and J are TRBV29-1 and TRBJ2-5; unclear D gene. The germline V gene has CDR1 SQVTM and CDR2 ANQGSEA. The CDR3 runs 12 residues. The CDR3 here is CSVEAGSETQYF. The CDR3 nucleotides read TGCAGCGTCGAAGCCGGTTCCGAGACCCAGTACTTC.

This clonotype showed up many times. The chain couples TRBV15 to TRBJ2-2; the D is unclear. The CDR3 consists of 14 residues. Germline loops: CDR1 LNHNV, CDR2 YYDKDF (reference sequence). The V gene lost 0 bases and the J gene lost 5 bases, with 7 bases spanning the gap. DNA for the CDR3: TGTGCCACCAGCAGAGACAGACCAACCGGGGAGCTGTTTTTT. It specifies CATSRDRPTGELFF.

This clonotype appeared a few times. J is TRBJ2-5 and V is TRBV7-9, with a weak D call TRBD2 (5 bases). Looked up from germline, CDR1 is SEHNR and CDR2 is FQNEAQ (reference sequence). The CDR3 spans 13 residues. V lost 3 bases, J lost 3 bases, and 8 bases lay in between. CDR3 region: CASSFTREETQYF. The CDR3 DNA follows: TGTGCCAGCAGCTTTACTAGGGAAGAGACCCAGTACTTC. The whole variable domain, remainder taken from reference TRBV7-9 and TRBJ2-5, is DTGVSQNPRHKITKRGQNVTFRCDPISEHNRLYWYRQTLGQGPEFLTYFQNEAQLEKSRLLSDRFSAERPKGSFSTLEIQRTEQGDSAMYLCASSFTREETQYFGPGTRLLVL.

In this sample, this clonotype turned up many times. The chain links TRBV5-4 to TRBJ2-3; 7 nucleotides line up with TRBD2. Trimming removed 0 bases from V and 0 bases from J; junction bases left unmatched: 4. This CDR3 spans 16 amino acids. Germline CDR1 is SGHNT and CDR2 is YYREEE (reference sequence). The CDR3 reads CASSLERGLSTDTQYF. The CDR3 region has the DNA TGTGCCAGCAGCTTGGAGCGGGGATTGAGCACAGATACGCAGTATTTT.

This clonotype was found a few times. The CDR3 loop reads CASSVSGGDSYF. In DNA form, the CDR3 reads TGCGCCAGCAGCGTGAGCGGGGGGGACTCGTACTTC. The rearrangement uses TRBV5-1 and TRBJ2-5; 10 bases map to TRBD2. The CDR3 spans 12 residues. Looked up from germline, CDR1 is SGHRS and CDR2 is YFSETQ. V lost 4 bases to trimming and J lost 13 bases; unmatched junction nucleotides: 7.

This clonotype occurred a few times. V and J are TRBV29-1 and TRBJ2-2; D might be TRBD1 (5 bases). In germline, CDR1 is SQVTM, CDR2 ANQGSEA. This CDR3 is built from 13 residues. The V gene lost 4 bases and the J gene lost 4 bases, with 10 bases spanning the gap. CDR3 nucleotide sequence: TGCAGCGTTGGCGACAGCTCCACCGGGGAGCTGTTTTTT. It yields the protein CSVGDSSTGELFF.

This clonotype was recorded a few times. The J gene is TRBJ1-4, the V gene TRBV5-1; no clear D gene. Trimming took 4 bases from V and 13 from J, leaving 20 bases between them. This CDR3 comprises 14 residues. Germline values: CDR1 SGHRS, CDR2 YFSETQ. The CDR3 region has the DNA TGCGCCAGCAGCAAAATGGGAGGACCCGGCGGACTGTTTTTT. Protein product: CASSKMGGPGGLFF.

This clonotype was counted ten times or more. The V call is TRBV5-1, the J call TRBJ2-2, with 7 bases aligning to TRBD1. Looked up from germline, CDR1 is SGHRS and CDR2 is YFSETQ. The length of the CDR3 is 15 residues. V lost 5 bases and J lost 3; bases outside the gene matches: 7. The CDR3 sequence is CASRITGVDTGELFF. CDR3 in DNA: TGCGCCAGCAGAATTACAGGGGTGGACACCGGGGAGCTGTTTTTT.

Many counts were recorded for this clonotype. V and J are TRBV7-2 and TRBJ2-2, with unresolved D. The CDR3 covers 13 residues. Trimming took off 3 bases at V and 6 bases at J, with 8 bases between the two ends. Per germline, CDR1 SGHTA and CDR2 FQGNSA. The CDR3 region has the DNA TGTGCCAGCAGCTTTGATAGGCCCGGGGAGCTGTTTTTT. Translation: CASSFDRPGELFF.

This clonotype was counted at least ten times. DNA of the CDR3: TGTGCCAGCAGTTACCCTATGCTAGCGGGGGGCTACGAGCAGTACTTC. This codes for CASSYPMLAGGYEQYF. V usage is TRBV6-5 and J usage is TRBJ2-7, with 11 bases lining up with TRBD2. V lost 2 bases and J lost 3; bases outside the gene matches: 6. The germline V gene has CDR1 MNHEY and CDR2 SVGAGI. This CDR3 is built from 16 residues.

The chain employs TRBV29-1 and TRBJ2-7; D may be TRBD1 (5 bases). From germline, CDR1 is SQVTM and CDR2 ANQGSEA. V shed 3 bases and J shed 9 bases, with 15 bases lying between them. The CDR3 totals 12 residues. CDR3 DNA sequence: TGCAGCGTTGAGGGCCAGGGCCTGGGGCAGTACTTC. Amino acid sequence: CSVEGQGLGQYF.

The chain recombines TRBV14 with TRBJ2-3, with TRBD2 identical over 10 bases. This CDR3 has 14 amino acids. Trimming took 3 bases from V and 6 from J; bases not matched to a gene: 3. Germline values: CDR1 SGHDN, CDR2 FVKESK. CDR3 loop: CASSQLTSGDTQYF. CDR3 bases: TGTGCCAGCAGCCAGCTGACTAGCGGGGATACGCAGTATTTT.

This clonotype was seen ten or more times. The chain carries TRBV7-6 and TRBJ2-1, with 8 nucleotides matching TRBD2. CDR1 SGHVS and CDR2 FNYEAQ come from the germline V gene. Losses at the gene ends were 6 bases for V and 4 bases for J; bases not matched to a gene: 11. The CDR3 loop spans 16 amino acids. CDR3 protein: CASSLENGGAYNEQFF. The CDR3 region has the DNA TGTGCCAGCAGTCTCGAAAACGGGGGGGCATACAATGAGCAGTTCTTC.

This clonotype occurred many times. The V gene is TRBV10-3, the J gene TRBJ2-7, with TRBD2 identical over 10 bases. This CDR3 is 13 amino acids long. The junction had 8 bases not matched to a gene; V was cut back by 10 bases and J by 5 bases. Germline-derived CDR1 and CDR2 are ENHRY and SYGVKD. The CDR3 spells CATTSGGANEQYV. DNA for the CDR3: TGTGCCACTACAAGCGGGGGGGCGAACGAGCAGTACGTC.

Ten or more counts support this clonotype. CDR3 residues: CASSRDGSYQPQHF. CDR3 bases: TGTGCCAGCAGCCGGGACGGGTCTTATCAGCCCCAGCATTTT. The chain employs TRBV5-8 and TRBJ1-5, with D possibly being TRBD1 (5 bases). Trimming removed 4 bases from V and 5 bases from J, with 13 bases in between. Germline CDR1 reads SGHTS; CDR2 reads YDEGEE. The CDR3 consists of 14 residues.

The chain combines TRBV20-1 with TRBJ1-4, with unresolved D. Between the trimmed V and J ends, which lost 0 bases and 3 bases, there was a span of 23 bases. The CDR3 spans 19 residues. Germline CDR1 is DFQATT and CDR2 is SNEGSKA (reference sequence). The CDR3: CSARDKLSGSATANEKLFF. CDR3 DNA sequence: TGCAGTGCTAGAGATAAGCTCTCCGGGTCTGCTACGGCTAATGAAAAACTGTTTTTT.

This clonotype was recorded many times. The chain uses TRBV7-6 and TRBJ2-7, with D possibly TRBD1 on 5 matching bases. Germline V gene data show CDR1 as SGHVS and CDR2 as FNYEAQ. V was clipped by 6 bases and J by 0 bases, with 9 bases between them. The CDR3 is 13 residues long. The CDR3 DNA reads TGTGCCAGCAGACAGGAGAGCTCCTACGAGCAGTACTTC. This codes for CASRQESSYEQYF.

The rearrangement uses TRBV29-1 and TRBJ2-2, with TRBD2 as a possible D gene (6 bases). Germline V gene lookup returns CDR1 SQVTM and CDR2 ANQGSEA. The germline V and J ends were trimmed by 3 bases and 3 bases, with 11 bases remaining between them. This CDR3 contains 14 residues. Written as DNA, the CDR3 is TGCAGCGTTGACCCATCGGGAGACACCGGGGAGCTGTTTTTT. This gives the protein CSVDPSGDTGELFF.

V and J are TRBV11-2 and TRBJ1-1, with 7 positions matching TRBD1. The V gene end was trimmed by 5 bases and the J gene end by 9 bases; junction bases not matched to a gene: 9. CDR1 is SGHAT, CDR2 FQNNGV, per germline. The CDR3 spans 13 residues. The CDR3 DNA sequence: TGTGCCAGCAGCCGAGACAGGGAAGGGAAAGCTTTCTTT. Translated: CASSRDREGKAFF.